This note documents a single T cell receptor beta chain sequence. This specimen comes from a study of OX40 agonist ivuxolimab in advanced cancers. The V gene end was trimmed by 4 bases and the J gene end by 4 bases; junction bases not matched to a gene: 5. The V gene's germline CDR1 is SGDLS and CDR2 YYNGEE. This CDR3 spans 13 amino acids. Generated by immunoSEQ multiplex PCR, the TCRdb table keeps only in-frame clones and is missing some. The sample records tens of thousands of clones, 85% to 95% being singletons. The chain links TRBV9 to TRBJ2-7; 7 nucleotides match TRBD2. The sample in question was CD4+ or CD8+ T cells sorted from blood, obtained in a trial of the OX40 agonist ivuxolimab. This sequence was found in an adult with an advanced solid tumor such as melanoma, head and neck, liver or kidney cancer. CDR3 protein: CASSPGGSYEQYF. In nucleotides, the CDR3 is TGTGCCAGCAGCCCCGGGGGGTCTTACGAGCAGTACTTC.